This is a list of T cell receptor beta chains from one sample in a study of beta chain features in type 1 diabetes. Clones were sequenced by immunoSEQ multiplex PCR, and TCRdb holds only the in-frame ones, with some missing. The table lists about 360,000 clones, 10% to 15% of them singletons. Sequencing was performed on naive CD4+ T cells from blood. Receptors originate from a man between 18 and 29 years old in good health. The CDR3 runs from the conserved cysteine through the conserved F or W. Fields, in order: V gene, D gene, J gene, clone size, CDR3 protein, CDR3 DNA. The D gene is left open where the match is weak. Part of the rows lack a size; the others show once, few, many or a class for expanded clones.

V gene: TRBV6-5; D gene: TRBD2; J gene: TRBJ2-3; clone size: -; CDR3 protein: CASSYLAEPSTDTQYF; CDR3 DNA: TGTGCCAGCAGCTACCTAGCGGAGCCTAGCACAGATACGCAGTATTTT
V gene: TRBV30; D gene: TRBD1; J gene: TRBJ1-2; clone size: -; CDR3 protein: CAWDRGTGFSGYTF; CDR3 DNA: TGTGCCTGGGACCGCGGGACAGGGTTCTCCGGCTACACCTTC
V gene: TRBV30; D gene: TRBD1; J gene: TRBJ1-5; clone size: few; CDR3 protein: CAWSVTGGWQPQHF; CDR3 DNA: TGTGCCTGGAGTGTGACAGGGGGCTGGCAGCCCCAGCATTTT
V gene: TRBV15; D gene: TRBD1; J gene: TRBJ1-2; clone size: -; CDR3 protein: CATSRDKGAFGYTF; CDR3 DNA: TGTGCCACCAGCAGAGATAAGGGGGCGTTCGGCTACACCTTC
V gene: TRBV6-1; D gene: -; J gene: TRBJ1-5; clone size: -; CDR3 protein: CASSGPTGYQPQHF; CDR3 DNA: TGTGCCAGCAGTGGCCCGACAGGCTATCAGCCCCAGCATTTT
V gene: TRBV7-9; D gene: TRBD2; J gene: TRBJ2-3; clone size: -; CDR3 protein: CASSSSGGSTDTQYF; CDR3 DNA: TGTGCCAGCAGCTCTAGCGGGGGGAGCACAGATACGCAGTATTTT
V gene: TRBV20-1; D gene: -; J gene: TRBJ2-5; clone size: -; CDR3 protein: CSASSRETQYF; CDR3 DNA: TGCAGTGCTAGCTCTCGGGAGACCCAGTACTTC
V gene: TRBV7-9; D gene: TRBD1; J gene: TRBJ2-3; clone size: -; CDR3 protein: CASSSDRPDTQYF; CDR3 DNA: TGTGCCAGCAGCTCGGACAGGCCAGATACGCAGTATTTT
V gene: TRBV27; D gene: -; J gene: TRBJ2-3; clone size: few; CDR3 protein: CASSSLDSTSGDTQYF; CDR3 DNA: TGTGCCAGCAGTTCCTTGGACAGTACCTCCGGGGATACGCAGTATTTT
V gene: TRBV7-2; D gene: TRBD1; J gene: TRBJ2-6; clone size: -; CDR3 protein: CASSRGQGRITGANVLTF; CDR3 DNA: TGTGCCAGCAGCCGGGGACAGGGGCGTATAACTGGGGCCAACGTCCTGACTTTC
V gene: TRBV7-8; D gene: TRBD1; J gene: TRBJ2-7; clone size: few; CDR3 protein: CASSSRDRYYEQYF; CDR3 DNA: TGTGCCAGCAGCTCCCGGGACAGGTACTACGAGCAGTACTTC
V gene: TRBV30; D gene: -; J gene: TRBJ2-1; clone size: few; CDR3 protein: CAWSIGRGNEQFF; CDR3 DNA: TGTGCCTGGAGTATAGGAAGGGGGAACGAGCAGTTCTTC
V gene: TRBV28; D gene: -; J gene: TRBJ2-7; clone size: few; CDR3 protein: CASSQAGYEQYF; CDR3 DNA: TGTGCCAGCAGTCAAGCAGGCTACGAGCAGTACTTC
V gene: TRBV7-2; D gene: -; J gene: TRBJ2-7; clone size: -; CDR3 protein: CASSLNPGRWEQYF; CDR3 DNA: TGTGCCAGCAGCTTAAACCCGGGGAGGTGGGAGCAGTACTTC
V gene: TRBV7-9; D gene: -; J gene: TRBJ2-7; clone size: few; CDR3 protein: CASSPLGPREQYF; CDR3 DNA: TGTGCCAGCAGCCCCCTAGGCCCCCGCGAGCAGTACTTC
V gene: TRBV2; D gene: -; J gene: TRBJ2-7; clone size: -; CDR3 protein: CASSTGQGKYEQYF; CDR3 DNA: TGTGCCAGCAGTACGGGACAAGGGAAATACGAGCAGTACTTC
V gene: TRBV18; D gene: TRBD1; J gene: TRBJ1-2; clone size: few; CDR3 protein: CASSPRDRSPYGYTF; CDR3 DNA: TGTGCCAGCTCACCACGGGACAGGTCCCCCTATGGCTACACCTTC
V gene: TRBV28; D gene: TRBD2; J gene: TRBJ2-5; clone size: -; CDR3 protein: CASSQRGREETQYF; CDR3 DNA: TGTGCCAGCAGTCAGCGGGGGAGGGAGGAGACCCAGTACTTC
V gene: TRBV28; D gene: -; J gene: TRBJ2-5; clone size: few; CDR3 protein: CASSLTSHTETQYF; CDR3 DNA: TGTGCCAGCAGTTTAACTAGTCACACAGAGACCCAGTACTTC
V gene: TRBV25-1; D gene: -; J gene: TRBJ1-2; clone size: -; CDR3 protein: CASSEYPYYGYTF; CDR3 DNA: TGTGCCAGCAGTGAATATCCCTACTATGGCTACACCTTC
V gene: TRBV20-1; D gene: -; J gene: TRBJ2-5; clone size: -; CDR3 protein: CSARDLETQYF; CDR3 DNA: TGCAGTGCTAGAGATCTAGAGACCCAGTACTTC
V gene: TRBV30; D gene: -; J gene: TRBJ1-5; clone size: few; CDR3 protein: CAWSSGERQPQHF; CDR3 DNA: TGTGCCTGGAGTTCCGGGGAAAGACAGCCCCAGCATTTT
V gene: TRBV15; D gene: TRBD2; J gene: TRBJ2-5; clone size: -; CDR3 protein: CATSRVPGLAEQETQYF; CDR3 DNA: TGTGCCACCAGCAGAGTCCCGGGACTAGCGGAACAAGAGACCCAGTACTTC
V gene: TRBV5-6; D gene: TRBD2; J gene: TRBJ2-5; clone size: -; CDR3 protein: CASSLGTSGRIGTQYF; CDR3 DNA: TGTGCCAGCAGCTTGGGCACTAGCGGGAGGATCGGGACCCAGTACTTC
V gene: TRBV30; D gene: -; J gene: TRBJ2-7; clone size: few; CDR3 protein: CAWSLGGSSYEQYF; CDR3 DNA: TGTGCCTGGAGTCTCGGGGGAAGCTCCTACGAGCAGTACTTC
V gene: TRBV19; D gene: -; J gene: TRBJ2-7; clone size: -; CDR3 protein: CASSNRNYEQYF; CDR3 DNA: TGTGCCAGTAGTAACAGAAACTACGAGCAGTACTTC
V gene: TRBV10-2; D gene: -; J gene: TRBJ2-3; clone size: few; CDR3 protein: CASSQLASMDTQYF; CDR3 DNA: TGCGCCAGCAGTCAGTTAGCGTCCATGGATACGCAGTATTTT
V gene: TRBV7-2; D gene: TRBD1; J gene: TRBJ2-7; clone size: -; CDR3 protein: CASSPATGVYEQYF; CDR3 DNA: TGTGCCAGCAGCCCGGCTACAGGGGTCTACGAGCAGTACTTC
V gene: TRBV28; D gene: -; J gene: TRBJ2-7; clone size: few; CDR3 protein: CASSPPGSRSYEQYF; CDR3 DNA: TGTGCCAGCAGTCCCCCAGGGTCTCGTTCCTACGAGCAGTACTTC
V gene: TRBV2; D gene: -; J gene: TRBJ2-6; clone size: -; CDR3 protein: CASTSRSSSGANVLTF; CDR3 DNA: TGTGCCAGCACGAGCAGGTCAAGCTCTGGGGCCAACGTCCTGACTTTC
V gene: TRBV28; D gene: TRBD2; J gene: TRBJ2-7; clone size: -; CDR3 protein: CASILRREVAYEQYF; CDR3 DNA: TGTGCCAGCATTTTACGGCGGGAGGTGGCCTACGAGCAGTACTTC
V gene: TRBV7-2; D gene: TRBD2; J gene: TRBJ2-7; clone size: few; CDR3 protein: CASSLEASGSPYEQYF; CDR3 DNA: TGTGCCAGCAGCTTAGAGGCTAGCGGGAGTCCCTACGAGCAGTACTTC
V gene: TRBV5-1; D gene: TRBD1; J gene: TRBJ2-3; clone size: once; CDR3 protein: CASGPGGTSTDTQYF; CDR3 DNA: TGCGCCAGCGGCCCAGGGGGTACCTCCACAGATACGCAGTATTTT
V gene: TRBV5-4; D gene: -; J gene: TRBJ2-2; clone size: -; CDR3 protein: CASSTTVLGELFF; CDR3 DNA: TGTGCCAGCAGCACGACAGTCTTAGGGGAGCTGTTTTTT
V gene: TRBV28; D gene: TRBD1; J gene: TRBJ2-5; clone size: few; CDR3 protein: CATRTGGTETQYF; CDR3 DNA: TGTGCCACCAGGACAGGGGGGACGGAGACCCAGTACTTC
V gene: TRBV7-3; D gene: -; J gene: TRBJ2-3; clone size: few; CDR3 protein: CASSLGGQGGVDTQYF; CDR3 DNA: TGTGCCAGCAGCTTAGGAGGGCAGGGCGGTGTAGATACGCAGTATTTT
V gene: TRBV2; D gene: -; J gene: TRBJ2-7; clone size: -; CDR3 protein: CASRTDRSFYEQYF; CDR3 DNA: TGTGCCAGCAGAACCGACAGGAGCTTCTACGAGCAGTACTTC
V gene: TRBV5-5; D gene: TRBD1; J gene: TRBJ1-1; clone size: -; CDR3 protein: CASSIQVRDSTEAFF; CDR3 DNA: TGTGCCAGCAGCATACAAGTAAGGGACAGCACTGAAGCTTTCTTT
V gene: TRBV28; D gene: -; J gene: TRBJ1-5; clone size: -; CDR3 protein: CASNTGRNQPQHF; CDR3 DNA: TGTGCCAGCAATACAGGGAGAAATCAGCCCCAGCATTTT
V gene: TRBV5-1; D gene: -; J gene: TRBJ2-5; clone size: few; CDR3 protein: CASIEQETQYF; CDR3 DNA: TGCGCCAGCATAGAACAAGAGACCCAGTACTTC
V gene: TRBV30; D gene: -; J gene: TRBJ2-7; clone size: -; CDR3 protein: CAWSNSRYEQYF; CDR3 DNA: TGTGCCTGGAGTAACAGCCGGTACGAGCAGTACTTC
V gene: TRBV19; D gene: TRBD1; J gene: TRBJ1-1; clone size: few; CDR3 protein: CASRKVQGPNTEAFF; CDR3 DNA: TGTGCCAGTAGAAAAGTACAGGGGCCGAACACTGAAGCTTTCTTT
V gene: TRBV9; D gene: TRBD1; J gene: TRBJ2-1; clone size: -; CDR3 protein: CASSPRRTGGNEQFF; CDR3 DNA: TGTGCCAGCAGCCCCAGAAGGACAGGGGGCAATGAGCAGTTCTTC
V gene: TRBV5-1; D gene: TRBD1; J gene: TRBJ1-1; clone size: -; CDR3 protein: CASSSRDRRYTEAFF; CDR3 DNA: TGCGCCAGCAGCTCCCGGGACAGGAGGTACACTGAAGCTTTCTTT
V gene: TRBV19; D gene: -; J gene: TRBJ1-5; clone size: few; CDR3 protein: CASSIAGGRQPQHF; CDR3 DNA: TGTGCCAGTAGTATAGCGGGGGGCAGGCAGCCCCAGCATTTT
V gene: TRBV10-3; D gene: -; J gene: TRBJ2-2; clone size: -; CDR3 protein: CAISEQLSNTGELFF; CDR3 DNA: TGTGCCATCAGTGAGCAACTCTCGAACACCGGGGAGCTGTTTTTT
V gene: TRBV9; D gene: TRBD2; J gene: TRBJ2-1; clone size: few; CDR3 protein: CASSVASQGMGLGGRGEQFF; CDR3 DNA: TGTGCCAGCAGCGTAGCTAGTCAAGGGATGGGACTCGGCGGGAGGGGTGAGCAGTTCTTC
V gene: TRBV9; D gene: TRBD1; J gene: TRBJ2-1; clone size: few; CDR3 protein: CASSLRDRGFDEQFF; CDR3 DNA: TGTGCCAGCAGCCTCCGGGACAGGGGGTTCGATGAGCAGTTCTTC